This T cell receptor beta chain originates from a study of CD8 T cells in Susac syndrome. The overall study: When blood was drawn, patients with Susac syndrome were on intravenous immunoglobulin alone, on corticosteroids, or therapy-naive.

An input of about 0.45 to 1 ug of RNA was subjected to reverse transcription using random hexamers. The amplification used immunoSEQ multiplex PCR on TCR beta CDR3; it spanned 54 Vbeta and 13 Jbeta. Each CDR3 protein is one row after TCRdb ran MiXCR on the immunoSEQ multiplex PCR reads. The sample yields 150,000 to 190,000 distinct CDR3 sequences, approximately 95% seen once. V was trimmed by 1 base and J by 7 bases, leaving 20 bases between them. The CDR3 length is 16 residues. CDR1 is SGHRS and CDR2 is YFSETQ in the germline V gene. This TCR came from a human donor with Susac syndrome. The sample consisted of CD4+ T cells from PBMCs. V usage is TRBV5-1 and J usage is TRBJ1-2; perhaps TRBD1 as D (5 bases). The CDR3 is CASSLPGGGGSSGYTF. The DNA of the CDR3 is TGCGCCAGCAGCTTGCCCGGAGGCGGGGGATCATCTGGCTACACCTTC.